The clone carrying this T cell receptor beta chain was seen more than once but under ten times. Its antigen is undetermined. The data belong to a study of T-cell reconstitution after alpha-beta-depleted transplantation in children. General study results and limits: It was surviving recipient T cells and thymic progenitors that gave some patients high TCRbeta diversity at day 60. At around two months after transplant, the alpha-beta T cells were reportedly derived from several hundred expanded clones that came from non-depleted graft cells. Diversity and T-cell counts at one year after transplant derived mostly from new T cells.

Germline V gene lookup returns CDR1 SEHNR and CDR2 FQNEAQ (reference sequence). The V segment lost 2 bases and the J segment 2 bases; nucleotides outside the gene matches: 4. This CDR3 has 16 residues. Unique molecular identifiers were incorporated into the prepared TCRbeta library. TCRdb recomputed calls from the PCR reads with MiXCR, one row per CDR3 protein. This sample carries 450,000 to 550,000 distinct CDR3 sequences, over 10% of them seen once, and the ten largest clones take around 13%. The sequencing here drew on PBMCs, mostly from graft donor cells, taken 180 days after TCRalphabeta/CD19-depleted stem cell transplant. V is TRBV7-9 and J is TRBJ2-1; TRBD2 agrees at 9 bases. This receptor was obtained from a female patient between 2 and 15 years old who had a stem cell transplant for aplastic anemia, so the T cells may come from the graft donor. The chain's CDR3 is CASSLPSGIPYNEQFF. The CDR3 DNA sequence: TGTGCCAGCAGCTTACCTAGCGGGATACCCTACAATGAGCAGTTCTTC.